Each of the 29 T cell receptor beta chains below was sequenced from the same sample in a study of OX40 agonist ivuxolimab in advanced cancers. The protocol was immunoSEQ multiplex PCR, while the TCRdb copy is restricted to in-frame clones and leaves out a portion. The table shows some 69,000 clones, with about 80% occurring only once. The starting material was CD4+ or CD8+ T cells sorted from blood, obtained in a trial of the OX40 agonist ivuxolimab. These receptors all stem from an adult with an advanced solid tumor such as melanoma, head and neck, liver or kidney cancer.

The rearrangement joins TRBV18 to TRBJ1-2, with D hard to call. The germline V and J ends were trimmed by 3 bases and 7 bases, with 12 bases remaining between them. Germline loops: CDR1 KGHSH, CDR2 LQKENI. The CDR3 length is 13 residues. The CDR3 loop reads CASSPTETRGYTF. CDR3 bases: TGTGCCAGCTCACCGACGGAAACCCGTGGCTACACCTTC. Using reference TRBV18 and TRBJ1-2 for the parts outside the CDR3, the full variable domain is NAGVMQNPRHLVRRRGQEARLRCSPMKGHSHVYWYRQLPEEGLKFMVYLQKENIIDESGMPKERFSAEFPKEGPSILRIQQVVRGDSAAYFCASSPTETRGYTFGSGTRLTVV.

In its sample, this clone was seen once. The chain employs TRBV5-8 and TRBJ2-1; the match to TRBD2 covers 7 bases. The CDR3 is made up of 14 amino acids. The J segment lost 6 bases and the V segment lost 4 bases, leaving 7 bases of the junction unmatched. Germline CDR1 and CDR2: SGHTS and YDEGEE. The CDR3 sequence is CASSPGRWSNEQFF. CDR3 sequence (DNA): TGTGCCAGCAGCCCCGGGAGGTGGAGCAATGAGCAGTTCTTC.

The chain links TRBV11-3 to TRBJ2-3; no clear D. Deletions cut 5 bases from V and 2 bases from J, with 11 bases between. This CDR3 is 14 amino acids long. Germline loops: CDR1 SGHNT, CDR2 YENEEA. This CDR3 is CASSRRFDTDTQYF. In nucleotides, the CDR3 is TGTGCCAGCAGCCGACGCTTCGACACAGATACGCAGTATTTT.

This clone was seen more than once but under ten times. V gene TRBV2 combines with J gene TRBJ1-5; maybe TRBD1 (5 bases). Germline loops: CDR1 SNHLY, CDR2 FYNNEI. Deletions cut 6 bases from V and 7 bases from J, with 13 bases between. The CDR3 is 13 residues long. This CDR3 reads CASRGTVAQPQHF. The CDR3 region has the DNA TGTGCCAGCAGAGGGACCGTGGCACAGCCCCAGCATTTT. The entire variable domain, with the rest obtained from reference TRBV2 and TRBJ1-5, is as follows: EPEVTQTPSHQVTQMGQEVILRCVPISNHLYFYWYRQILGQKVEFLVSFYNNEISEKSEIFDDQFSVERPDGSNFTLKIRSTKLEDSAMYFCASRGTVAQPQHFGDGTRLSIL.

J is TRBJ2-2 and V is TRBV14; a weak D match, TRBD1 (6 bases). The V and J ends lost 1 base and 3 bases respectively, with 9 bases between them. CDR1 is SGHDN and CDR2 is FVKESK in the germline V gene. The CDR3 loop spans 15 amino acids. In DNA form, the CDR3 reads TGTGCCAGCAGCCAAGTCCAGGGGTACACCGGGGAGCTGTTTTTT. Its translation is CASSQVQGYTGELFF.

The chain has TRBV11-2 and TRBJ1-2; D gene uncertain. This CDR3 contains 15 residues. V was clipped by 2 bases and J by 5 bases, with 15 bases between them. The germline V gene has CDR1 SGHAT and CDR2 FQNNGV. The CDR3 loop reads CASSLSFSSPYGYTF. CDR3 DNA sequence: TGTGCCAGCAGCTTATCGTTTTCCAGTCCATATGGCTACACCTTC. The complete variable domain, with remaining parts taken from reference TRBV11-2 and TRBJ1-2, reads EAGVAQSPRYKIIEKRQSVAFWCNPISGHATLYWYQQILGQGPKLLIQFQNNGVVDDSQLPKDRFSAERLKGVDSTLKIQPAKLEDSAVYLCASSLSFSSPYGYTFGSGTRLTVV.

The rearrangement links TRBV2 to TRBJ1-1; TRBD1 agrees at 10 bases. The CDR3 contains 14 residues. Looked up from germline, CDR1 is SNHLY and CDR2 is FYNNEI. Unmatched junction bases numbered 8, after V lost 10 bases and J lost 3 bases. CDR3 residues: CATGKDRGYTEAFF. The CDR3 nucleotides are TGTGCCACTGGGAAGGACAGGGGGTACACTGAAGCTTTCTTT.

This sequence joins TRBV7-2 and TRBJ2-2; no firm D call. The CDR3 sequence is 14 residues long. In germline, CDR1 is SGHTA, CDR2 FQGNSA. Trimming removed 3 bases from V and 1 base from J, with 6 bases in between. CDR3 region: CASSFARNTGELFF. The CDR3 nucleotides are TGTGCCAGCAGCTTTGCCAGGAACACCGGGGAGCTGTTTTTT.

The chain combines TRBV7-9 with TRBJ2-5; 8 nucleotides line up with TRBD1. V shed 5 bases and J 0 bases; nucleotides not matched to a gene: 8. The CDR3 is 16 residues long. From germline, CDR1 is SEHNR and CDR2 FQNEAQ (reference sequence). As DNA, the CDR3 is TGTGCCAGCAGCACCCGGACAGGGAAGTACCAAGAGACCCAGTACTTC. Translating gives CASSTRTGKYQETQYF.

The chain has TRBV10-3 and TRBJ1-2, with D unresolved. The CDR3 consists of 12 residues. Germline V gene lookup returns CDR1 ENHRY and CDR2 SYGVKD. V was pared by 7 bases and J by 5 bases, with 11 bases between. Here the CDR3 reads CAITFTAYGYTF. The CDR3 DNA is TGTGCCATCACCTTTACAGCGTATGGCTACACCTTC.

The V call is TRBV10-2, the J call TRBJ2-5; 11 nucleotides align to TRBD2. The CDR3 is 13 residues long. Germline CDR1 and CDR2: WSHSY and SAAADI. Trimming cost V 5 bases and J 4 bases; bases outside gene matches: 0. The CDR3 is CASSLAGGETQYF. CDR3 in DNA: TGCGCCAGCAGTCTAGCGGGAGGAGAGACCCAGTACTTC.

Points on this clone: Mismatch with germline at one junction end may stem from a read error. This sequence joins TRBV10-1 and TRBJ2-3, with D tentatively TRBD2 (5 bases). This CDR3 spans 15 amino acids. Germline V CDR1 and CDR2: WNHNN, SYGVQD (reference sequence). CDR3 in amino acids: CTSSERTTSTDTQYF. The CDR3 nucleotides are TGCACCAGCAGTGAGCGGACCACTTCCACAGATACGCAGTATTTT.

The CDR3 here is CASSPEKGGKNIQYF. The CDR3 DNA sequence: TGTGCCAGCAGTCCCGAGAAGGGTGGCAAAAACATTCAGTACTTC. The chain has TRBV28 and TRBJ2-4; unclear D gene. Germline CDR1 and CDR2: MDHEN and SYDVKM. V lost 5 bases and J 3 bases, leaving 14 bases between the germline ends. The CDR3 sequence is 15 residues long.

This clone was recorded once. V usage is TRBV7-9 and J usage is TRBJ2-3, with D tentatively TRBD2 (5 bases). V was clipped by 1 base and J by 2 bases, with 10 bases between them. Germline lookup yields CDR1 SEHNR and CDR2 FQNEAQ (reference sequence). The CDR3 is made up of 15 amino acids. CDR3 residues: CASSLGGLNTDTQYF. CDR3 sequence (DNA): TGTGCCAGCAGCTTAGGAGGGCTAAACACAGATACGCAGTATTTT.

The V and J genes are TRBV4-1 and TRBJ2-6; tentatively, D is TRBD1 (5 bases). Trimming left V 4 bases short and J 4 bases short, with 17 bases between. The CDR3 consists of 17 residues. Germline values: CDR1 MGHRA, CDR2 YSYEKL. The CDR3 loop is CASSLVFQGSGANVLTF. The CDR3 bases are TGCGCCAGCAGCCTTGTTTTCCAGGGATCAGGGGCCAACGTCCTGACTTTC.

The chain uses TRBV2 and TRBJ1-3, with D possibly being TRBD1 (5 bases). Trimming removed 7 bases from V and 4 bases from J, with 11 bases in between. The CDR3 runs 13 residues. The germline gives CDR1 SNHLY, CDR2 FYNNEI. The CDR3 region has the DNA TGTGCCAGCAAGAGGGGTACGGGAAACACCATATATTTT. It is translated as CASKRGTGNTIYF. Supplemented by reference TRBV2 and TRBJ1-3, the full variable domain reads EPEVTQTPSHQVTQMGQEVILRCVPISNHLYFYWYRQILGQKVEFLVSFYNNEISEKSEIFDDQFSVERPDGSNFTLKIRSTKLEDSAMYFCASKRGTGNTIYFGEGSWLTVV.

The rearrangement uses TRBV6-5 and TRBJ1-1, with D possibly matching TRBD1 (5 bases). This CDR3 region has 13 residues. Trimming removed 2 bases at V and 1 base at J, with 5 bases between. Germline CDR1 MNHEY, CDR2 SVGAGI. CDR3 DNA: TGTGCCAGCAGTTACAGGGGGAACACTGAAGCTTTCTTT. It yields the protein CASSYRGNTEAFF.

The chain is built from TRBV5-6 and TRBJ2-6, with 8 bases matching TRBD1. The trim removed 4 bases at V and 0 bases at J, leaving 3 bases unmatched. Germline V gives CDR1 SGHDT, CDR2 YYEEEE. This CDR3 comprises 16 residues. The CDR3 here is CASSPDRGSGANVLTF. CDR3 in DNA: TGTGCCAGCAGCCCTGACAGGGGCTCTGGGGCCAACGTCCTGACTTTC.

This clone was detected a few times. The chain is built from TRBV7-6 and TRBJ2-1; D gene uncertain. Trimming left V 4 bases short and J 6 bases short, with 16 bases between. The CDR3 loop spans 15 amino acids. CDR1 and CDR2 from the germline V gene are SGHVS and FNYEAQ. The chain's CDR3 is CASSSTGSSANEQFF. For the CDR3, the DNA is TGTGCCAGCAGCTCCACCGGATCCTCCGCCAATGAGCAGTTCTTC.

The chain recombines TRBV28 with TRBJ2-7; tentatively, D is TRBD1 or TRBD2 (7 bases each). The CDR3 runs 14 residues. V was cut by 10 bases and J by 6 bases, with 22 bases left in between. The germline CDR1 and CDR2 sequences are MDHEN and SYDVKM. CDR3 DNA sequence: TGTGCCACCCTCCAGGGGGGGGCGCGGGGCGAGCAGTACTTC. Amino acids: CATLQGGARGEQYF.

In nucleotides, the CDR3 is TGCGCCAGCAGCTTGGAATCAGGGTCAGGAGGCTACACCTTC. Its protein is CASSLESGSGGYTF. The chain links TRBV5-1 to TRBJ1-2; possible D gene TRBD1, 5 bases. Trimming took 0 bases from V and 8 from J, leaving 14 bases between them. This CDR3 is built from 14 residues. From germline, CDR1 is SGHRS and CDR2 YFSETQ.

The V gene is TRBV2, the J gene TRBJ2-7; perhaps TRBD2 as D (6 bases). The germline V gene encodes CDR1 SNHLY and CDR2 FYNNEI. Trimming removed 0 bases from V and 7 bases from J, with 10 bases in between. CDR3 size: 13 residues. The CDR3 spells CASSEAWGVEQYF. CDR3 in DNA: TGTGCCAGCAGTGAAGCGTGGGGGGTAGAGCAGTACTTC.

The chain joins TRBV5-8 to TRBJ2-3, with 8 bases aligning to TRBD2. This CDR3 comprises 14 residues. Germline V gives CDR1 SGHTS, CDR2 YDEGEE. V lost 9 bases to trimming and J lost 0 bases; unmatched junction nucleotides: 6. CDR3 protein: CATDKRGSTDTQYF. As DNA, the CDR3 is TGTGCCACCGACAAGCGGGGGAGCACAGATACGCAGTATTTT.

The J gene is TRBJ2-7, the V gene TRBV2, with TRBD1 as a possible D gene (6 bases). Germline V gene sequence: CDR1 SNHLY, CDR2 FYNNEI. V was cut by 3 bases and J by 3 bases, with 12 bases left in between. The CDR3 is made up of 14 amino acids. The CDR3 nucleotides are TGTGCCAGCAGTGATTCAGGACAGTACTACGAGCAGTACTTC. It specifies CASSDSGQYYEQYF.

A note on this clone: Distinct nucleotide sequences in the sample also encode this CDR3. CDR3 sequence: CASSSGGPNTGELFF. DNA for the CDR3: TGCGCCAGCAGCTCGGGAGGGCCCAACACCGGGGAGCTGTTTTTT. The chain employs TRBV5-1 and TRBJ2-2; 8 bases line up with TRBD2. Per the germline V gene, CDR1 is SGHRS and CDR2 is YFSETQ. The CDR3 is 15 amino acids. V lost 3 bases, J lost 2 bases, and 3 bases stayed unmatched.

This chain uses TRBV5-1 with TRBJ1-3, with unresolved D. The germline V and J ends were trimmed by 0 bases and 0 bases, with 7 bases remaining between them. CDR3 length: 15 amino acids. Germline CDR1 and CDR2: SGHRS and YFSETQ. CDR3: CASSLDATSGNTIYF. The CDR3 DNA is TGCGCCAGCAGCTTGGACGCAACCTCTGGAAACACCATATATTTT.

This clone was detected once. In DNA form, the CDR3 reads TGTGCCAGCAGCTTAAAACGGCCAGGGGCGAACACTGAAGCTTTCTTT. It codes for CASSLKRPGANTEAFF. V is TRBV7-3 and J is TRBJ1-1; TRBD1 is a possible D gene (6 bases). V was shortened by 1 base and J by 1 base, with 13 bases between the two germline ends. This CDR3 has 16 residues. CDR1 is SGHTA, CDR2 FQGTGA, per germline.

The V gene is TRBV5-1, the J gene TRBJ1-1; no firm D call. V lost 4 bases, J lost 4 bases, and 14 bases lay in between. This CDR3 is built from 14 residues. Germline V gene lookup returns CDR1 SGHRS and CDR2 YFSETQ. The CDR3 DNA follows: TGCGCCAGCAGCAAGGGTGCGATGGGCACTGAAGCTTTCTTT. Translating it yields CASSKGAMGTEAFF.

This chain connects TRBV19 to TRBJ2-2, with 7 bases identical to TRBD1. CDR1 and CDR2 (germline): LNHDA, SQIVND (reference sequence). Trimming took 7 bases from V and 7 from J; bases not matched to a gene: 12. This CDR3 region has 15 residues. The CDR3 DNA follows: TGTGCCAGTACCCCCATAGACAGGGCTATCGGGGAGCTGTTTTTT. It translates to CASTPIDRAIGELFF.